The clone carrying this TCR beta chain was seen a few times. The antigen remains undetermined. J gave up 9 bases and V 4 bases, and 3 bases lay outside the gene matches. There are 12 residues in the CDR3. The germline gives CDR1 MGHRA, CDR2 YSYEKL. These data belong to a study of molecular identifiers for immune sequencing clone quantification. Whole-study findings and limits: Clones carrying above 20 RNA copies accounted for over 97% of effector molecules, under 1% in naive cells. Reportedly, one cell's Jurkat TCR RNA was detected within 1,100,000 naive CD8 cells.

TCRdb passed the PCR reads through MiXCR, listing each CDR3 protein once. There are approximately 670,000 distinct CDR3 sequences in the sample; roughly 21% occur only once, and roughly 0.9% lies in the top ten. The sequence was obtained from a human donor in good health. Some libraries in this study had Jurkat cell RNA spiked in. The sample was naive CD8+ T cells from blood, with Jurkat cell RNA spiked in. The subset was: FACS-sorted CD8+CD4-CCR7+CD45RA+ naive T cells. The chain employs TRBV4-1 and TRBJ2-1; the match to TRBD2 covers 7 bases. CDR3 coding DNA: TGCGCCAGCAGCCCCACTAGCGTTGAGCAGTTCTTC. Its translation is CASSPTSVEQFF.